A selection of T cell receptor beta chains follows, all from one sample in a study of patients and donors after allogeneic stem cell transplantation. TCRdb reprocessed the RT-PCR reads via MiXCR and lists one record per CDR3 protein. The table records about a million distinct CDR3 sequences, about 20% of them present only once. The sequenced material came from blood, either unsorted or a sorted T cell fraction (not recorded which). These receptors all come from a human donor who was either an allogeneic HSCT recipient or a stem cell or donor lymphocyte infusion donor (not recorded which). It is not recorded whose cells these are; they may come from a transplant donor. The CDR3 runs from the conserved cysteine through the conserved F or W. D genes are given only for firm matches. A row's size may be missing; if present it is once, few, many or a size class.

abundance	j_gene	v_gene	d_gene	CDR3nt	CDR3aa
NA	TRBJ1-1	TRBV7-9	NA	TGTGCCAGCAGCTTGGAGGGGGGACTGGGAACTGAAGCTTTCTTT	CASSLEGGLGTEAFF
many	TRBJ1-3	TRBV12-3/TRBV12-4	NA	TGTGCCAGCAGTTCGGGGGTGTATTTT	CASSSGVYF
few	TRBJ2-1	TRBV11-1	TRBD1	TGTGCCAGCAGCTTAGCTAACAGGGGGCGCTTCTACAATGAGCAGTTCTTC	CASSLANRGRFYNEQFF
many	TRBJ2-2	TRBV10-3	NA	TGTGCCATCAGCATTAGGAGGACCGGTGGGAACACCGGGGAGCTGTTTTTT	CAISIRRTGGNTGELFF
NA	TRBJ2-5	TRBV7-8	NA	TGTGCCAGCAGCTCAACACCACTAGAGACCCAGTACTTC	CASSSTPLETQYF
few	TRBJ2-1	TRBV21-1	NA	TGTGCCAGCAGCAAAGCCTTGGGGACTAGGGTTTACAATGAGCAGTTCTTC	CASSKALGTRVYNEQFF
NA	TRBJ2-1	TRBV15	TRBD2	TGTGCCACCCGACGAGCGGGGTTCTCCTACAATGAGCAGTTCTTC	CATRRAGFSYNEQFF
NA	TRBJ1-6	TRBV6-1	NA	TGTGGGATTTCGGCGGGACGACTTAATTCACCCCTCCACTTT	CGISAGRLNSPLHF
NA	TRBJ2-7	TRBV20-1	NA	TGCAGTGCTAGAGATCGGGTGGGGGTTTACTACGAGCAGTACTTC	CSARDRVGVYYEQYF
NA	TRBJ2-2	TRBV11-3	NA	TGTGCCAGCAGCTCCCTGACTAGCGGGGAGCTGTTTTTT	CASSSLTSGELFF
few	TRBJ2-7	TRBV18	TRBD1	TGTGCCAGCCGGGACAGGTCCCAATACGAGCAGTACTTC	CASRDRSQYEQYF
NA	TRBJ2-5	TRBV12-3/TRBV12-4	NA	TGTGCCAGCAGTTTAGCGATCAGGGGCGAGACCCAGTACTTC	CASSLAIRGETQYF
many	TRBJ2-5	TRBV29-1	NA	TGCAGCGTTGGGGGGCACATTGAGACCCAGTACTTC	CSVGGHIETQYF
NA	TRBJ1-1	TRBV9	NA	TGTGCCAGCAGCGTAGCTACGGGGGGGGCTTCCACTGAAGCTTTCTTT	CASSVATGGASTEAFF
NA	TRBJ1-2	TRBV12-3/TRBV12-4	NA	TGTGCCAGCAGTTTAACCCCTAGCTATGGCTACACCTTC	CASSLTPSYGYTF
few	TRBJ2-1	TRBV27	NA	TGTGCCAGCAGTTTATCCGGGGGCCCAGTCTACAATGAGCAGTTCTTC	CASSLSGGPVYNEQFF
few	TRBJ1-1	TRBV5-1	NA	TGCGCCAGCAGCCCAGAGGGGCCAGGGTCGAACACTGAAGCTTTCTTT	CASSPEGPGSNTEAFF
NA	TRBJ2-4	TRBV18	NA	TGTGCCAGCTCAAGGGACGGACGGGCCAAAAACATTCAGTACTTC	CASSRDGRAKNIQYF